A selection of T cell receptor beta chains follows, all from one sample in a study of blood T cells in healthy people across ages. TCRdb passed the 5' RACE reads through MiXCR, listing each CDR3 protein once. The table has about 930,000 distinct CDR3 sequences, almost 30% seen once. The same data also contributed to another study, on T cells of mothers and their children.

Sequenced sample: blood. The receptors come from a woman between 40 and 55 years old in good health. CDR3s include the opening cysteine and the closing phenylalanine or tryptophan. A D gene is named only where the DNA matches it firmly. Some rows have no size entry. The others give once, few or many, or a class for an expanded clone.

v_gene: TRBV18; d_gene: -; j_gene: TRBJ1-2; abundance: few; CDR3nt: TGTGCCAGCTCACCAACTGACTCTTATGGCTACACCTTC; CDR3aa: CASSPTDSYGYTF
v_gene: TRBV7-2; d_gene: -; j_gene: TRBJ2-1; abundance: many; CDR3nt: TGTGCCAGCAGCATATACAATGAGCAGTTCTTC; CDR3aa: CASSIYNEQFF
v_gene: TRBV20-1; d_gene: -; j_gene: TRBJ1-5; abundance: -; CDR3nt: TGCAGTGCTCTGGGGTCTAGCAATCAGCCCCAGCATTTT; CDR3aa: CSALGSSNQPQHF
v_gene: TRBV20-1; d_gene: -; j_gene: TRBJ2-3; abundance: -; CDR3nt: TGCAGTGCTTACAGGGAAAGCAATCAGCCCCAGTATTTT; CDR3aa: CSAYRESNQPQYF
v_gene: TRBV3-1; d_gene: -; j_gene: TRBJ2-6; abundance: few; CDR3nt: TGTGCCAGCAGCCAGATGACAGTTTACTCTGGGGCCAACGTCCTGACTTTC; CDR3aa: CASSQMTVYSGANVLTF
v_gene: TRBV6-5; d_gene: -; j_gene: TRBJ1-1; abundance: -; CDR3nt: TGTGCCAGCACCCAAGGTGGGGGGAACACTGAAGCTTTCTTT; CDR3aa: CASTQGGGNTEAFF
v_gene: TRBV28; d_gene: TRBD2; j_gene: TRBJ2-3; abundance: few; CDR3nt: TGTGCCAGCAGTCGCGGGACTAGCAGTGTAGATACGCAGTATTTT; CDR3aa: CASSRGTSSVDTQYF
v_gene: TRBV12-3/TRBV12-4; d_gene: -; j_gene: TRBJ2-2; abundance: -; CDR3nt: TGTGCCAGCACCCAGCCCGGGTCCACCGGGGAGCTGTTTTTT; CDR3aa: CASTQPGSTGELFF
v_gene: TRBV20-1; d_gene: -; j_gene: TRBJ1-1; abundance: -; CDR3nt: TGCAGTGCTAGAGATCGGGGGAAGAGCACTGAAGCTTTCTTT; CDR3aa: CSARDRGKSTEAFF
v_gene: TRBV5-1; d_gene: -; j_gene: TRBJ2-4; abundance: many; CDR3nt: TGCGCCAGCAGCTGGGGCGGTGAGAACATTCAGTACTTC; CDR3aa: CASSWGGENIQYF
v_gene: TRBV6-5; d_gene: -; j_gene: TRBJ2-7; abundance: many; CDR3nt: TGTGCCAGCAGTTACTCCCGGACAGCTACCTACGAGCAGTACTTC; CDR3aa: CASSYSRTATYEQYF
v_gene: TRBV15; d_gene: -; j_gene: TRBJ2-4; abundance: few; CDR3nt: TGTGCCACCAGCAGAGATTGGAGGAATGAGCAGTACTTC; CDR3aa: CATSRDWRNEQYF
v_gene: TRBV7-7; d_gene: TRBD2; j_gene: TRBJ2-5; abundance: -; CDR3nt: TGTGCTAGCAGCCCCCTGGCGACGGGGGGAGAGACCCAGTACTTC; CDR3aa: CASSPLATGGETQYF
v_gene: TRBV5-1; d_gene: TRBD1; j_gene: TRBJ1-1; abundance: -; CDR3nt: TGCGCCCGCAGCAGGGACAGGATGAACACTGAAGCTTTCTTT; CDR3aa: CARSRDRMNTEAFF
v_gene: TRBV10-3; d_gene: -; j_gene: TRBJ2-1; abundance: -; CDR3nt: TGTGCCACCATGGCAAGGGTAGGTTACAATGAGCAGGTCTTC; CDR3aa: CATMARVGYNEQVF
v_gene: TRBV9; d_gene: -; j_gene: TRBJ2-4; abundance: -; CDR3nt: TGTGCCAGTAGCGTAGCCGCGTCGCAGTACTTC; CDR3aa: CASSVAASQYF
v_gene: TRBV6-1; d_gene: TRBD2; j_gene: TRBJ2-3; abundance: -; CDR3nt: TGTGCCAGCAGTGAAGCTAGCGGGTCTCGGCCAGATACGCAGTATTTT; CDR3aa: CASSEASGSRPDTQYF
v_gene: TRBV7-3; d_gene: -; j_gene: TRBJ2-5; abundance: few; CDR3nt: TGTGCCAGCAGCTTAACGGGCGCGGCTGGGACCCAGTACTTC; CDR3aa: CASSLTGAAGTQYF
v_gene: TRBV4-3; d_gene: -; j_gene: TRBJ2-7; abundance: many; CDR3nt: TGCGCCAGCAGCCAAGCCTGGGGGCAGGCTTTCTCCTACGAGCAGTACTTC; CDR3aa: CASSQAWGQAFSYEQYF
v_gene: TRBV7-2; d_gene: -; j_gene: TRBJ2-7; abundance: many; CDR3nt: TGTGCCAGCAGCTTGGAGAGGGGGGAGCCCTACGAGCAGTACTTC; CDR3aa: CASSLERGEPYEQYF
v_gene: TRBV4-3; d_gene: -; j_gene: TRBJ2-7; abundance: many; CDR3nt: TGCGCCAGCAGCCAAGTCTCAGGGGAGAAGCTACCCTACGAGCAGTACTTC; CDR3aa: CASSQVSGEKLPYEQYF
v_gene: TRBV7-2; d_gene: -; j_gene: TRBJ2-5; abundance: -; CDR3nt: TGTGCCAGCAGCCCGAAAGAGGAGACCCAGTACTTC; CDR3aa: CASSPKEETQYF
v_gene: TRBV27; d_gene: TRBD1; j_gene: TRBJ2-1; abundance: -; CDR3nt: TGTGCCAACAGTTTATCGCAGGGGGCCTACAATGAGCAGTTCTTC; CDR3aa: CANSLSQGAYNEQFF
v_gene: TRBV3-1; d_gene: -; j_gene: TRBJ2-3; abundance: -; CDR3nt: TGTGCCAGCAGCCAAGGCGGGACTCCCGGAACGCAGTATTTT; CDR3aa: CASSQGGTPGTQYF
v_gene: TRBV7-9; d_gene: TRBD1; j_gene: TRBJ2-7; abundance: -; CDR3nt: TGTGCCAGCAGCCCGGGGACAGTCGTGGACGGGCAGTACTTC; CDR3aa: CASSPGTVVDGQYF
v_gene: TRBV20-1; d_gene: -; j_gene: TRBJ2-3; abundance: -; CDR3nt: TGCAGTGCTAGAGATCTCTGGAGAGATACGCAGTATTTT; CDR3aa: CSARDLWRDTQYF
v_gene: TRBV21-1; d_gene: -; j_gene: TRBJ1-2; abundance: many; CDR3nt: TGTGCCAGCAGCAAAGTCCGGGACAGGGGTGGCTACACCTTC; CDR3aa: CASSKVRDRGGYTF
v_gene: TRBV2; d_gene: -; j_gene: TRBJ1-5; abundance: -; CDR3nt: TGTGCCAGCACCCGGGACTGGAATCAGCCCCAGCATTTT; CDR3aa: CASTRDWNQPQHF
v_gene: TRBV12-3/TRBV12-4; d_gene: -; j_gene: TRBJ1-6; abundance: -; CDR3nt: TGTGCCCGCAGCCTAGGACAGAATAATTCACCCCACCACTTT; CDR3aa: CARSLGQNNSPHHF
v_gene: TRBV6-6; d_gene: -; j_gene: TRBJ2-1; abundance: few; CDR3nt: TGTGCCAGCAGTCCACAACAGGTCTACAATGAGCAGTTCTTC; CDR3aa: CASSPQQVYNEQFF
v_gene: TRBV5-1; d_gene: -; j_gene: TRBJ2-3; abundance: few; CDR3nt: TGCGCCAGCAGCCCGGACACGACTGGAGATACGCAGTATTTT; CDR3aa: CASSPDTTGDTQYF
v_gene: TRBV27; d_gene: -; j_gene: TRBJ1-2; abundance: -; CDR3nt: TGTGCCAGCAGTCCTCCAGGCAGTTTCTATGGCTACACCTTC; CDR3aa: CASSPPGSFYGYTF
v_gene: TRBV20-1; d_gene: TRBD2; j_gene: TRBJ2-3; abundance: -; CDR3nt: TGCAGTGCTAGAGGTCACCGTGTGACTAGCGGAGATACGCAGTATTTT; CDR3aa: CSARGHRVTSGDTQYF
v_gene: TRBV7-9; d_gene: -; j_gene: TRBJ2-2; abundance: -; CDR3nt: TGTGCCAGCAGCCCAGCGGGGCAGGGGACCGGGGAGCTGTTTTTT; CDR3aa: CASSPAGQGTGELFF
v_gene: TRBV4-1; d_gene: TRBD1; j_gene: TRBJ1-1; abundance: -; CDR3nt: TGCGCCAGCAGCCAAGATAATATGGAGACAGGGCTGGGATACACTGAAGCTTTCTTT; CDR3aa: CASSQDNMETGLGYTEAFF
v_gene: TRBV7-9; d_gene: -; j_gene: TRBJ1-1; abundance: -; CDR3nt: TGTGCCAGCAGCACCCCTGCGGGGTGGACTGAAGCTTTCTTT; CDR3aa: CASSTPAGWTEAFF
v_gene: TRBV5-1; d_gene: TRBD1; j_gene: TRBJ2-5; abundance: -; CDR3nt: TGCGCCAGCAGCTGGACAGGGATACTTCAAGAGATTGGGTACTTC; CDR3aa: CASSWTGILQEIGYF
v_gene: TRBV5-6; d_gene: -; j_gene: TRBJ2-3; abundance: few; CDR3nt: TGTGCCAGCAGCTTGGCGGGTTTTTGGACAGATACGCAGTATTTT; CDR3aa: CASSLAGFWTDTQYF
v_gene: TRBV27; d_gene: -; j_gene: TRBJ1-2; abundance: -; CDR3nt: TGTGCCAGCGGGACCGGATCATCTTATGGCTACACCTTC; CDR3aa: CASGTGSSYGYTF
v_gene: TRBV7-2; d_gene: -; j_gene: TRBJ2-4; abundance: -; CDR3nt: TGTGCCGGCAGCTTAGGGGACCTAGCCAAAAACATTCAGTACTTC; CDR3aa: CAGSLGDLAKNIQYF
v_gene: TRBV28; d_gene: TRBD1; j_gene: TRBJ2-3; abundance: few; CDR3nt: TGTGCCAGCAGTTTGCCTCCCTGGACAGGGACCCAGGGGGATACGCAGTATTTT; CDR3aa: CASSLPPWTGTQGDTQYF
v_gene: TRBV7-2; d_gene: TRBD1; j_gene: TRBJ2-5; abundance: few; CDR3nt: TGTGCCAGCAGCTTCTCGACAGGGTTGCCGTACTTC; CDR3aa: CASSFSTGLPYF
v_gene: TRBV11-2; d_gene: TRBD2; j_gene: TRBJ2-5; abundance: -; CDR3nt: TGTGCCAGCAGCAAACGCTCTGGGCCTAGCGGGGGGCCCCAGTCCCCAGAGACCCAGTACTTC; CDR3aa: CASSKRSGPSGGPQSPETQYF
v_gene: TRBV28; d_gene: -; j_gene: TRBJ1-6; abundance: few; CDR3nt: TGTGCCAGCAGTTTATCAGAGGGGACACCTGTTTTGGATTCACCCCTCCACTTT; CDR3aa: CASSLSEGTPVLDSPLHF
v_gene: TRBV7-9; d_gene: TRBD1; j_gene: TRBJ2-1; abundance: -; CDR3nt: TGTGCCAGCAGCGCCGCCGGGACAGGGTCGAATGAGCAGTTCTTC; CDR3aa: CASSAAGTGSNEQFF
v_gene: TRBV30; d_gene: -; j_gene: TRBJ1-1; abundance: -; CDR3nt: TGTGCCTGGAGCGTAGGTCGAGGGACGAGCACTGAAGCTTTCTTT; CDR3aa: CAWSVGRGTSTEAFF
v_gene: TRBV20-1; d_gene: -; j_gene: TRBJ1-3; abundance: -; CDR3nt: TGCAGTGCCTCCGGGCCCACTGGAAACACCATATATTTT; CDR3aa: CSASGPTGNTIYF
v_gene: TRBV15; d_gene: TRBD2; j_gene: TRBJ2-3; abundance: -; CDR3nt: TGTGCCACCAGCAGAGAGAGTCCGGCGGGGGGCCGGATCACAGATACGCAGTATTTT; CDR3aa: CATSRESPAGGRITDTQYF
v_gene: TRBV29-1; d_gene: -; j_gene: TRBJ2-3; abundance: few; CDR3nt: TGCAGCGCAGAGGGGGGTGAGGGCACAGATACGCAGTATTTT; CDR3aa: CSAEGGEGTDTQYF
v_gene: TRBV4-3; d_gene: -; j_gene: TRBJ1-2; abundance: -; CDR3nt: TGCGCCAGCAGCCAGAAAGTTAACTATGGCTACACCTTC; CDR3aa: CASSQKVNYGYTF
v_gene: TRBV6-5; d_gene: -; j_gene: TRBJ1-5; abundance: few; CDR3nt: TGTGCCAGCAGTTACCCGGTGGGGTTCAATCAGCCCCAGCATTTT; CDR3aa: CASSYPVGFNQPQHF
v_gene: TRBV12-3/TRBV12-4; d_gene: -; j_gene: TRBJ1-5; abundance: -; CDR3nt: TGTGCCAGCAGTTCCCCCCGGGGAACGGATCAGCCCCAGCATTTT; CDR3aa: CASSSPRGTDQPQHF
v_gene: TRBV20-1; d_gene: TRBD2; j_gene: TRBJ2-7; abundance: -; CDR3nt: TGCAGTGCTAGGGGACTAGCGTACGAGCAGTACTTC; CDR3aa: CSARGLAYEQYF